This T cell receptor (beta chain) was documented in a study of monozygotic twins with inflammatory bowel disease (dated by TCRdb to between 2017 and 2020). Broadly, across the study: The full study comprised 28 monozygotic twin pairs: nine German pairs (four IBD-concordant, five IBD-discordant) and 19 IBD-discordant Danish pairs. Disease-associated traits were sought mainly through comparisons between IBD patients and their genetically identical healthy co-twins within discordant pairs. Each individual had, on average, about 151 000 unique TCRalpha sequences and 181 000 unique TCRbeta sequences available for analysis. General conclusions and limits of the study: IBD patients had lower TCRbeta repertoire diversity, measured by the inverse Simpson index, than their healthy co-twins. IBD patients shared fewer clonotypes with other individuals than healthy twins did, most markedly in patients showing signs of disease activity. Because patients were on differing immunosuppressive treatments, the repertoires may have picked up extra background noise and inter-individual variability. Concordant and discordant twins showed no difference in repertoire similarity, possibly because of limited statistical power. The results gave no support for a single strong signal or clonotype linked to IBD. The analysis was unable to tell apart different T cell subtypes.

As concerns this clonotype: Its antigen target is currently unknown.

From each donor, a roughly 2.6 ml peripheral blood sample was collected into PAXgene tubes and stored at -80 degrees C. Without T cell sorting, total RNA was isolated from whole blood using the PAXgene blood miRNA kit on an automated QIAcube. Deep TCRalpha and TCRbeta repertoire profiling with unique molecular barcoding was performed on peripheral blood of monozygotic twin pairs concordant or discordant for inflammatory bowel disease. Smoking habits were recorded for all twin pairs, and individuals were classified as current, former or never smokers. Library preparation employed 5' RACE. Preparation of each TCR library used 3,000 to 4,000 ng of total RNA. For each sample, cDNA synthesis with SMARTScribe reverse transcriptase was split into eight separate reactions. Unique molecular identifiers containing a 6-nucleotide sample barcode were introduced through template switching during cDNA synthesis. TCRalpha and TCRbeta cDNA was amplified in two nested PCRs of 16 and 9 cycles, and bead purification was carried out after each PCR. Before amplification, the cDNA was both treated with uracil DNA-glycosylase and purified with the QIAquick PCR purification kit. The second PCR added Illumina TruSeq-compatible adapters along with sample-specific barcodes. Library quality and concentration were checked on TapeStation and Qubit, and libraries were pooled at around 4.9 ng each. Sequencing of pooled libraries was carried out on an Illumina HiSeq2500 single-index Rapid Run using 2 x 100 bp reads and custom sequencing primers. The authors' analysis ran thus. UMI-based consensus assembly with MiGEC version 1.2.6 was used to correct PCR and sequencing errors. V(D)J alignment, clonotype assembly and CDR3 extraction were performed with MiXCR version 2.1.1. Gene usage, clonotype sharing and MAIT/NKT TCR abundance were normalised by analysing the top 1000, 10 000 and 20 000 clonotypes per sample. After downsampling to 27 000 UMIs, diversity was calculated as the inverse Simpson index using the vegan R package. Paired Mann-Whitney U tests on discordant twin pairs were used, with Benjamini-Hochberg multiple-testing correction. TCRdb reprocessed the reads, reporting each CDR3 protein sequence once and no DNA. TCRdb, not the authors, supplied the V and J calls. The table of this sample itemizes around 410,000 distinct CDR3 sequences. 2% to 3% of the sample comes from the top ten.

The material sequenced was blood. This receptor was taken from a human donor with ulcerative colitis or Crohn's disease, or a healthy co-twin of an affected twin (not recorded which).

CDR3 region: CASSPRSAATNEKLFF. This sequence uses TRBV5-1 and TRBJ1-4. For CDR1 and CDR2, the germline V gene lists SGHRS and YFSETQ. Reading from cysteine to phenylalanine, the CDR3 counts 16 amino acids. DNA is not recorded here.